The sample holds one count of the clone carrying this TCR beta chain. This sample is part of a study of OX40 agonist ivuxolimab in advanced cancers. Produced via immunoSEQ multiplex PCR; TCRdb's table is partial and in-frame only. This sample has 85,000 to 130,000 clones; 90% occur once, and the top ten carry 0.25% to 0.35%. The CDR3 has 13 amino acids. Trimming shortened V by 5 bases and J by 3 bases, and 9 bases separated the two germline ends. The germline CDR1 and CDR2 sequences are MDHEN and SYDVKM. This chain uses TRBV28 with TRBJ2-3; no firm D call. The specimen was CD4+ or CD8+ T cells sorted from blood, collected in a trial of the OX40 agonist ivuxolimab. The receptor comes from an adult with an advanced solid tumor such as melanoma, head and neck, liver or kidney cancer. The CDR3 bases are TGTGCCAGCAGTCCGTCATGGACAGATACGCAGTATTTT. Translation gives CASSPSWTDTQYF.